The 14 T cell receptor beta chains reported below all come from one sample, sequenced in a study of blood T cell repertoires in COVID-19. Profiling relied on immunoSEQ multiplex PCR, and the TCRdb table lists in-frame clones only, not all of them. The sample consists of 120,000 to 150,000 clones, around 80% of them appearing once. The source material was peripheral blood. The receptors here all came from a human donor in a cohort sampled during active COVID-19.

This clone is a singleton in its sample. The chain employs TRBV7-2 and TRBJ2-5, with 9 nucleotides matching TRBD2. The CDR3 runs to 14 residues. CDR1 SGHTA and CDR2 FQGNSA come from the germline V gene. V dropped 5 bases and J dropped 5; count of bases not matched to a gene: 6. CDR3: CASSPGTSIETQYF. The DNA of the CDR3 is TGTGCCAGCAGCCCAGGGACTAGCATCGAGACCCAGTACTTC.

The count of this clone is one. V is TRBV14 and J is TRBJ2-7, with 7 bases aligning to TRBD1. Losses at the gene ends were 3 bases for V and 7 bases for J; bases not matched to a gene: 9. Germline V gene lookup returns CDR1 SGHDN and CDR2 FVKESK. The CDR3 consists of 14 residues. CDR3 bases: TGTGCCAGCAGCCAGGCCTACAGGGGCGGGGAGCAGTACTTC. It encodes CASSQAYRGGEQYF.

This clone was detected ten times or more. The DNA for the CDR3 is TGTGCCAGTAGTCCTCGGACTAGCAATGAGCAGTTCTTC. Protein product: CASSPRTSNEQFF. The rearrangement links TRBV19 to TRBJ2-1; the match to TRBD2 covers 7 bases. The germline V gene encodes CDR1 LNHDA and CDR2 SQIVND (reference sequence). The CDR3 length is 13 residues. The V segment lost 5 bases and the J segment 6 bases; nucleotides outside the gene matches: 4.

The CDR3 here is CASRRTGPNTEAFF. The DNA of the CDR3 is TGTGCCAGTAGGCGGACAGGCCCGAACACTGAAGCTTTCTTT. This rearrangement joins TRBV19 to TRBJ1-1, with 7 bases aligning to TRBD1. V lost 6 bases, J lost 1 base, and 5 bases stayed unmatched. Germline CDR1 reads LNHDA; CDR2 reads SQIVND (reference sequence). The CDR3 is 14 residues long.

This clone showed up just once. The V call is TRBV15, the J call TRBJ2-7; D perhaps matches TRBD1 (5 bases). Trimming left V 0 bases short and J 9 bases short, with 15 bases between. CDR3 length equals 14 residues. CDR1 is LNHNV and CDR2 is YYDKDF in the germline V gene (reference sequence). CDR3 sequence (DNA): TGTGCCACCAGCAGAGATAAGGGGCTGCCTGGGCAGTACTTC. Protein sequence: CATSRDKGLPGQYF.

This clone occurred once. This sequence joins TRBV6-6 and TRBJ2-7; weak D call: TRBD2 (6 bases). Germline assignment: CDR1 MNHNY and CDR2 SVGAGI (reference sequence). CDR3 size: 13 residues. V shed 7 bases and J shed 3 bases, with 13 bases lying between them. For the CDR3, the DNA is TGTGCCAGCACCCCCGGGGGTTACTACGAGCAGTACTTC. This translates into CASTPGGYYEQYF.

The gene calls are TRBV28 and TRBJ1-3; 8 positions agree with TRBD1. Trimming at V came to 1 base and at J to 5 bases, leaving 4 bases not matched to a gene. CDR3 length: 15 residues. Per germline, CDR1 MDHEN and CDR2 SYDVKM. The CDR3 coding sequence is TGTGCCAGCAGTTTATCACAGGGGGTAAGAAACACCATATATTTT. Translating it yields CASSLSQGVRNTIYF.

The chain employs TRBV27 and TRBJ2-7; the match to TRBD1 covers 10 bases. With V trimmed by 7 bases and J by 2 bases, 5 bases remained unmatched. Germline-derived CDR1 and CDR2 are MNHEY and SMNVEV (reference sequence). The length of the CDR3 is 14 residues. The CDR3 bases are TGTGCCAGCACCCCCGGGACAGGGGCCTACGAGCAGTACTTC. Translation: CASTPGTGAYEQYF.

This clone was recorded once. This rearrangement joins TRBV20-1 to TRBJ2-7, with D maybe TRBD2 (6 bases). The CDR3 contains 10 residues. V was clipped by 4 bases and J by 13 bases, with 14 bases between them. The germline V gene has CDR1 DFQATT and CDR2 SNEGSKA (reference sequence). The CDR3 region is CSATSGTLYF. The CDR3 nucleotides are TGCAGTGCTACCTCCGGGACTCTATACTTC.

The J gene is TRBJ1-1, the V gene TRBV4-1; a possible D gene is TRBD1 (5 bases). Between the trimmed V and J ends, which lost 0 bases and 7 bases, there was a span of 15 bases. Germline CDR1 reads MGHRA; CDR2 reads YSYEKL. CDR3 length: 15 residues. CDR3 DNA: TGCGCCAGCAGCCAAGATCCCGGGGGACGGAGTGAAGCTTTCTTT. Translated: CASSQDPGGRSEAFF.

This clone was found once. The chain links TRBV11-2 to TRBJ1-1, with a possible D match to TRBD1 (6 bases). Germline assignment: CDR1 SGHAT and CDR2 FQNNGV. V lost 0 bases to trimming and J lost 5 bases, with 16 bases between them. CDR3 length: 16 residues. The CDR3 DNA reads TGTGCCAGCAGCTTAGATCTAACAGGGTGGAGGACTGAAGCTTTCTTT. As protein: CASSLDLTGWRTEAFF.

This clone was counted once. In DNA, the CDR3 is TGCGCCAGCAGCTTGGGGGACAGGAGGACTAATGAAAAACTGTTTTTT. Translating gives CASSLGDRRTNEKLFF. This chain uses TRBV5-1 with TRBJ1-4; TRBD1 matches 8 bases. Germline V gives CDR1 SGHRS, CDR2 YFSETQ. The CDR3 is made up of 16 amino acids. V lost 0 bases, J lost 2 bases, and 3 bases stayed unmatched. The full variable domain, rest sourced from reference TRBV5-1 and TRBJ1-4, is KAGVTQTPRYLIKTRGQQVTLSCSPISGHRSVSWYQQTPGQGLQFLFEYFSETQRNKGNFPGRFSGRQFSNSRSEMNVSTLELGDSALYLCASSLGDRRTNEKLFFGSGTQLSVL.

This clone occurred a few times. The chain employs TRBV6-5 and TRBJ1-3; D gene ambiguous. The CDR3 sequence is 12 residues long. The V gene lost 7 bases and the J gene lost 9 bases, with 13 bases spanning the gap. Per germline, CDR1 MNHEY and CDR2 SVGAGI. The CDR3 reads CASNSPPGTIYF. The CDR3 DNA follows: TGTGCCAGCAATTCCCCTCCGGGCACCATATATTTT.

The chain links TRBV19 to TRBJ1-6; TRBD1 matches 7 bases. The trim removed 5 bases at V and 6 bases at J, leaving 10 bases unmatched. CDR3 size: 16 residues. Germline V gives CDR1 LNHDA, CDR2 SQIVND (reference sequence). Here the CDR3 DNA reads TGTGCCAGTAGTTTCACAGGGGAAGTTGGTAATTCACCCCTCCACTTT. Encoded protein: CASSFTGEVGNSPLHF.